The 5 T cell receptor beta chains given below trace back to one sample, sequenced in a study of blood T cell repertoires in COVID-19. Sequencing was performed with immunoSEQ multiplex PCR; in TCRdb, only in-frame clones are kept and a portion is missing. The sample records 130,000 to 150,000 clones, roughly 86% being singletons. Source material: peripheral blood. Every receptor here comes from a human donor with acute or convalescent COVID-19. The donor label of this sample is uncertain.

V is TRBV27 and J is TRBJ2-1; 9 bases map to TRBD1. The V gene's germline CDR1 is MNHEY and CDR2 SMNVEV (reference sequence). This CDR3 is built from 15 residues. The V segment lost 5 bases and the J segment 3 bases; nucleotides outside the gene matches: 5. CDR3 nucleotide sequence: TGTGCCAGCAGTGCACAGGGGGCTGACTACAATGAGCAGTTCTTC. This sequence encodes CASSAQGADYNEQFF.

The V and J genes are TRBV12-5 and TRBJ2-1; 7 bases fit TRBD1. Germline trimming cut 2 bases from V and 9 bases from J; bases unmatched to any gene: 16. The CDR3 spans 17 residues. Looked up from germline, CDR1 is LGHNT and CDR2 is FRNRAP. The CDR3 reads CASGLWLSGSNRGEQFF. The CDR3 nucleotides are TGTGCTAGTGGTTTGTGGCTCTCCGGGTCTAACAGGGGTGAGCAGTTCTTC.

This clone was counted once. The J gene is TRBJ2-5, the V gene TRBV19; a weak D match, TRBD1 (6 bases). Trimming took 0 bases from V and 5 from J, leaving 13 bases between them. Per germline, CDR1 LNHDA and CDR2 SQIVND (reference sequence). The CDR3 runs 15 residues. DNA of the CDR3: TGTGCCAGTAGTATAGACAGGGGATCGGGGGAGACCCAGTACTTC. It is translated as CASSIDRGSGETQYF.

This clone has more than one count but fewer than ten. V and J are TRBV7-6 and TRBJ1-1; D ambiguous. Germline values: CDR1 SGHVS, CDR2 FNYEAQ. The germline V and J ends were trimmed by 7 bases and 1 base, with 19 bases remaining between them. This CDR3 region has 16 residues. The CDR3 region is CASTSLARGSNTEAFF. The CDR3 DNA follows: TGTGCCAGCACCTCCTTGGCCCGCGGGTCGAACACTGAAGCTTTCTTT.

J is TRBJ1-5 and V is TRBV7-9; the match to TRBD1 covers 9 bases. Trimming cost V 2 bases and J 6 bases; bases outside gene matches: 14. The CDR3 runs 18 residues. The V gene's germline CDR1 is SEHNR and CDR2 FQNEAQ (reference sequence). The CDR3 nucleotides are TGTGCCAGCAGCTTATCCGGCGCCGGGACAGGGAAGGGTCAGCCCCAGCATTTT. Translated, it gives CASSLSGAGTGKGQPQHF.